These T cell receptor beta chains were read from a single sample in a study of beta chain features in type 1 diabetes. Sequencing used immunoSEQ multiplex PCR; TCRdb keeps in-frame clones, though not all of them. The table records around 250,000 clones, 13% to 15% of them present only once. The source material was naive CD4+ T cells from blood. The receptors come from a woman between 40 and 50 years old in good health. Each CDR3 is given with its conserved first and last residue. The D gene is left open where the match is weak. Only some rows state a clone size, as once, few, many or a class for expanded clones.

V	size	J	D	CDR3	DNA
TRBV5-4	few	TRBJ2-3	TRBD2	CASSLSRGGPADTQYF	TGTGCCAGCAGCTTGTCGCGGGGGGGCCCGGCAGATACGCAGTATTTT
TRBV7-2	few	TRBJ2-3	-	CASSLPQNPDTQYF	TGTGCCAGCAGCTTACCACAGAACCCAGATACGCAGTATTTT
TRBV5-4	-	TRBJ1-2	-	CASSLEWAGSDGYTF	TGTGCCAGCAGCTTAGAATGGGCAGGGTCAGATGGCTACACCTTC
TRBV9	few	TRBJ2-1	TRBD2	CASSVVLTSDYNEQFF	TGTGCCAGCAGCGTAGTGTTAACTAGCGACTACAATGAGCAGTTCTTC
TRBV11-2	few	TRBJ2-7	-	CASRHDILRYEQYF	TGTGCCAGCAGACACGACATACTTCGCTACGAGCAGTACTTC
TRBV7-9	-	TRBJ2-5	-	CASSLRAGQETQYF	TGTGCCAGCAGCTTAAGGGCAGGGCAAGAGACCCAGTACTTC
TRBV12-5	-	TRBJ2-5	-	CASGSGYKETQYF	TGTGCTAGTGGTTCCGGGTATAAAGAGACCCAGTACTTC
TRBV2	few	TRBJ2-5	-	CASSSLGGETQYF	TGTGCCAGCAGCTCGCTGGGAGGAGAGACCCAGTACTTC
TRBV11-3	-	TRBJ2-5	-	CASSSGSGEETQYF	TGTGCCAGCAGTTCGGGATCTGGGGAAGAGACCCAGTACTTC
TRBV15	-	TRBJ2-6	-	CATSRPTRGSGSGANVLTF	TGTGCCACCAGCAGACCGACCCGGGGATCAGGATCTGGGGCCAACGTCCTGACTTTC
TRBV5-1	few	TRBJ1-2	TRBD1	CASSLDATGGFGYTF	TGCGCCAGCAGCTTGGATGCGACAGGGGGTTTCGGCTACACCTTC
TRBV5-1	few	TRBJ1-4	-	CASSLGVDNEKLFF	TGCGCCAGCAGCTTAGGGGTGGATAATGAAAAACTGTTTTTT
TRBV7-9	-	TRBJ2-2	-	CASSSRTPGGTGELFF	TGTGCCAGCAGCTCGAGGACCCCCGGGGGCACCGGGGAGCTGTTTTTT
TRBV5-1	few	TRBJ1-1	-	CASSSLRGLNTEAFF	TGCGCCAGCAGCTCTCTCAGGGGTTTGAACACTGAAGCTTTCTTT
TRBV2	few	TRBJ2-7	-	CASSPQGSHYEQYF	TGTGCCAGCAGCCCTCAGGGTTCCCACTACGAGCAGTACTTC
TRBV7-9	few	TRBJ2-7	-	CASSLVGGTYEQYF	TGTGCCAGCAGCCTAGTCGGGGGAACCTACGAGCAGTACTTC
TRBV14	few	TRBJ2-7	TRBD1	CASSRQTDRGQYF	TGTGCCAGCAGCCGTCAAACTGACAGGGGGCAGTACTTC
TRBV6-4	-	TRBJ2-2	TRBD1	CASSAQIPGQGTGELFF	TGTGCCAGCAGTGCACAAATCCCGGGACAGGGCACCGGGGAGCTGTTTTTT
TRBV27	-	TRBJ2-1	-	CASSIRGNEQFF	TGTGCCAGCAGCATTAGGGGGAATGAGCAGTTCTTC
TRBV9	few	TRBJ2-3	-	CASSVGASPDTQYF	TGTGCCAGCAGCGTAGGTGCGAGTCCAGATACGCAGTATTTT
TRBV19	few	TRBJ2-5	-	CASSSGGPQYF	TGTGCCTCCTCGTCCGGGGGTCCCCAGTACTTC
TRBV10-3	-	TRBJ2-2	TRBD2	CASTLAGSETGELFF	TGTGCCAGTACACTAGCGGGATCGGAGACCGGGGAGCTGTTTTTT
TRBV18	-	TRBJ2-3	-	CASSSGDMLYTQYF	TGTGCCAGCTCATCCGGGGACATGCTTTATACGCAGTATTTT
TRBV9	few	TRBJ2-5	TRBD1	CASSAGDRGGETQYF	TGTGCCAGCAGCGCCGGGGACAGGGGAGGAGAGACCCAGTACTTC
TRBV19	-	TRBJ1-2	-	CASSLAMTVLGGYTF	TGTGCCAGTAGTCTGGCTATGACAGTATTGGGCGGCTACACCTTC
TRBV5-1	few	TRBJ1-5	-	CASSLGTLGPQPQHF	TGCGCCAGCAGCTTGGGCACCCTAGGTCCTCAGCCCCAGCATTTT
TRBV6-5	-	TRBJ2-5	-	CASKVTGRRETQYF	TGTGCCAGCAAGGTAACAGGGCGCCGGGAGACCCAGTACTTC
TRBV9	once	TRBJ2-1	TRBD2	CASRTSGGHNEQFF	TGTGCCAGCAGAACTAGCGGGGGTCACAATGAGCAGTTCTTC